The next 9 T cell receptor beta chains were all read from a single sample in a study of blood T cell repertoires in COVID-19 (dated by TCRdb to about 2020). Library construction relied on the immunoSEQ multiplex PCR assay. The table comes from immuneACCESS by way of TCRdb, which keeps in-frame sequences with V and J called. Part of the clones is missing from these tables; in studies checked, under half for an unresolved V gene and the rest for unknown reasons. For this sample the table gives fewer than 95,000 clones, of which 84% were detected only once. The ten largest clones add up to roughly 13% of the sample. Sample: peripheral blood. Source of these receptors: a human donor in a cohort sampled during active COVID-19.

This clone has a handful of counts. The CDR3 coding sequence is TGTGCCAGCAGTTCTATATGGGGGGACGCCCCCTACGAGCAGTACTTC. Residues: CASSSIWGDAPYEQYF. The V gene is TRBV28, the J gene TRBJ2-7, with a weak D call TRBD2 (6 bases). Trimming removed 4 bases at V and 2 bases at J, with 18 bases between. The CDR3 covers 16 residues. Germline assignment: CDR1 MDHEN and CDR2 SYDVKM.

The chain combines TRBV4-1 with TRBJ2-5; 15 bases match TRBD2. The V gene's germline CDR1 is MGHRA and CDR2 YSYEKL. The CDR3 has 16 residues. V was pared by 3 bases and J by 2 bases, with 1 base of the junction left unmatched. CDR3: CASSQGTSGGQETQYF. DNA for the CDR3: TGCGCCAGCAGCCAGGGGACTAGCGGGGGGCAAGAGACCCAGTACTTC.

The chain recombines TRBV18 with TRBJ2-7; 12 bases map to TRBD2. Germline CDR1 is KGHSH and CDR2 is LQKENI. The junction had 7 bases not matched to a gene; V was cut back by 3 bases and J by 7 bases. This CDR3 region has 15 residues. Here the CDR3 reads CASSPLAGGPREQYF. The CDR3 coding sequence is TGTGCCAGCTCACCTCTAGCGGGGGGGCCGCGTGAGCAGTACTTC. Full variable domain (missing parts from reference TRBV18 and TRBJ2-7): NAGVMQNPRHLVRRRGQEARLRCSPMKGHSHVYWYRQLPEEGLKFMVYLQKENIIDESGMPKERFSAEFPKEGPSILRIQQVVRGDSAAYFCASSPLAGGPREQYFGPGTRLTVT.

CDR3: CASSLEGDRGFEQYF. The CDR3 DNA reads TGCGCCAGCAGCTTGGAGGGGGACAGGGGGTTCGAGCAGTACTTC. The rearrangement uses TRBV5-1 and TRBJ2-7; 11 nucleotides line up with TRBD1. The CDR3 is 15 amino acids. V shed 0 bases and J 6 bases; nucleotides not matched to a gene: 5. Per germline, CDR1 SGHRS and CDR2 YFSETQ.

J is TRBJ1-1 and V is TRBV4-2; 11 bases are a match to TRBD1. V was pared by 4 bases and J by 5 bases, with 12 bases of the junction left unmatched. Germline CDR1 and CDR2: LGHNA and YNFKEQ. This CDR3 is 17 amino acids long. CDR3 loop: CASSLGQGAATRTEAFF. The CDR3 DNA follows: TGTGCCAGCAGCCTTGGACAGGGGGCGGCGACGAGAACTGAAGCTTTCTTT.

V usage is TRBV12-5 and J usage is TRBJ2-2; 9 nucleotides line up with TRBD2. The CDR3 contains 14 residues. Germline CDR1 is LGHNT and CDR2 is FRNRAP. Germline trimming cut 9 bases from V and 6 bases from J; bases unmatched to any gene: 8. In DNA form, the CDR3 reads TGTGCTAGGGCGCGGGGGGGTTGCGCCGGGGAGCTGTTTTTT. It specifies CARARGGCAGELFF.

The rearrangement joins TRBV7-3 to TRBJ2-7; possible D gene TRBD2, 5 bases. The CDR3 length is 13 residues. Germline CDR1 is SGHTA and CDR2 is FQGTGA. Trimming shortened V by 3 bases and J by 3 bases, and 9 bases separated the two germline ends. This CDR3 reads CASSFAGGYEQYF. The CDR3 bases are TGTGCCAGCAGCTTTGCGGGTGGCTACGAGCAGTACTTC.

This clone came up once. This CDR3 reads CASSLSGVWRGGVDTQYF. DNA of the CDR3: TGTGCCAGCAGCTTAAGTGGGGTTTGGCGGGGGGGCGTCGATACGCAGTATTTT. The V call is TRBV7-2, the J call TRBJ2-3; 9 nucleotides agree with TRBD2. This CDR3 spans 18 amino acids. The V gene's germline CDR1 is SGHTA and CDR2 FQGNSA. V shed 2 bases, J shed 6 bases, and the junction held 15 bases outside the gene matches.

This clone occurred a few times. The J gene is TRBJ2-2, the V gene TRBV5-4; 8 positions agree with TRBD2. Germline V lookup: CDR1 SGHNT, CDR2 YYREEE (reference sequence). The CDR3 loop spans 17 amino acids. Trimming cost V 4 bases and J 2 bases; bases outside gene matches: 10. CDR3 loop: CASSRATSGRNTGELFF. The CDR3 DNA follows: TGTGCCAGCAGCCGGGCCACTAGCGGTCGAAACACCGGGGAGCTGTTTTTT.